This TCR beta chain originates from a study of CD8 T cells in Susac syndrome. An input of about 0.45 to 1 ug of RNA was subjected to reverse transcription using random hexamers. TCRdb re-analysed the immunoSEQ multiplex PCR reads in MiXCR, keeping a single row per CDR3 protein. The table includes about 300,000 distinct CDR3 sequences, about 88% detected once. CD8+ and CD4+ blood T cells underwent TCR beta sequencing. This CDR3 has 16 residues. Trimming took off 2 bases at V and 0 bases at J, with 13 bases between the two ends. Germline V gives CDR1 MDHEN, CDR2 SYDVKM. The clonotype comes from a human donor with multiple sclerosis. The chain recombines TRBV28 with TRBJ1-1; TRBD1 might be the D (6 bases). What was sequenced was CD8+ T cells from PBMCs. The CDR3 sequence: CASSLPLQGMNTEAFF. The CDR3 coding sequence is TGTGCCAGCAGTTTACCCCTACAGGGCATGAACACTGAAGCTTTCTTT.